This TCR beta chain was found in a study of CD8 T cells in ankylosing spondylitis. Points from the study as a whole: Prior work had noted some motif variants in reactive arthritis blood and synovial fluid. In ankylosing spondylitis patients, matched synovial fluid reportedly showed significant enrichment of disease-linked clones.

This clonotype was seen ten or more times. Its cognate antigen is unknown. The TCR beta libraries were generated through quantitative 5'-RACE incorporating molecular barcodes. TCRdb redid the calling of the 5' RACE reads with MiXCR, one entry per CDR3 protein. There are 80,000 to 100,000 distinct CDR3 sequences in the sample; roughly 8.3% occur only once, and 8.5% to 10% lies in the top ten. V gave up 3 bases and J gave up 4 bases, with 7 bases separating them. Per the germline V gene, CDR1 is SGHRS and CDR2 is YFSETQ. The CDR3 totals 12 residues. This rearrangement joins TRBV5-1 to TRBJ1-2; D uncertain. Sequenced: blood, either unsorted or a sorted T cell fraction (not recorded which). The TCR comes from a male donor with ankylosing spondylitis or in good health (not recorded which). CDR3 DNA sequence: TGCGCCAGCAGCTCGGACTTCTATGGCTACACCTTC. Protein sequence: CASSSDFYGYTF. Filled out from reference TRBV5-1 and TRBJ1-2, the complete variable domain reads KAGVTQTPRYLIKTRGQQVTLSCSPISGHRSVSWYQQTPGQGLQFLFEYFSETQRNKGNFPGRFSGRQFSNSRSEMNVSTLELGDSALYLCASSSDFYGYTFGSGTRLTVV.